This T cell receptor beta chain was obtained from a study of spatial heterogeneity in lung cancer. In the study overall: PBMC samples from follow-up, when available, were sequenced at a median of around 2 years post-resection.

Each CDR3 protein is one row after TCRdb ran MiXCR on the 5' RACE reads. The sample shows about 33,000 distinct CDR3 sequences, 10% of them seen only once. The sample holds many counts of this clonotype. Its target is unknown. Study results and limitations: Expanded tumor TCRs that were ubiquitous appeared in blood more at resection than follow-up.

Regarding time point: blood at routine non-recurrence follow-up after resection. Unsorted whole RNA samples from tumor, nontumor lung or frozen PBMC were sequenced. The input for sequencing was PBMCs, taken at follow-up. This clonotype originated in a female donor with early-stage non-small cell lung cancer.

The CDR3 nucleotides are TGTGCCAGCAGCCCACAAGGGTTAGGCCAGTACTTC. Translation gives CASSPQGLGQYF. V usage is TRBV7-2 and J usage is TRBJ2-4; D gene unclear. The CDR3 has 12 residues. The V end lost 5 bases, the J end lost 13 bases, and 15 bases lay between the germline ends. Germline V gives CDR1 SGHTA, CDR2 FQGNSA.